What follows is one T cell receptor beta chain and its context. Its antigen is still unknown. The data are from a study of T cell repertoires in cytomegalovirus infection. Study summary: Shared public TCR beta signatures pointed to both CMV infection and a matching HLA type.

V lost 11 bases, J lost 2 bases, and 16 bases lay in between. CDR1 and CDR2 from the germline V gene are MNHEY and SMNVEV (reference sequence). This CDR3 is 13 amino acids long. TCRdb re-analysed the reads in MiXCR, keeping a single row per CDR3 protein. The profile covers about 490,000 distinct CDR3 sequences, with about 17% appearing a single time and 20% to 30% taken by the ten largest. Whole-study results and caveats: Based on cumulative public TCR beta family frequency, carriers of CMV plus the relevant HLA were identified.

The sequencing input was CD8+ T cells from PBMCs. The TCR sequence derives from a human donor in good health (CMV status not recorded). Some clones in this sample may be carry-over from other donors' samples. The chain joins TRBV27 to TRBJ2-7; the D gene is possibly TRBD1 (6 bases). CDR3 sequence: CAVRGARAYEQYF. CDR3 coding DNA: TGTGCCGTCAGGGGCGCGAGGGCCTACGAGCAGTACTTC.